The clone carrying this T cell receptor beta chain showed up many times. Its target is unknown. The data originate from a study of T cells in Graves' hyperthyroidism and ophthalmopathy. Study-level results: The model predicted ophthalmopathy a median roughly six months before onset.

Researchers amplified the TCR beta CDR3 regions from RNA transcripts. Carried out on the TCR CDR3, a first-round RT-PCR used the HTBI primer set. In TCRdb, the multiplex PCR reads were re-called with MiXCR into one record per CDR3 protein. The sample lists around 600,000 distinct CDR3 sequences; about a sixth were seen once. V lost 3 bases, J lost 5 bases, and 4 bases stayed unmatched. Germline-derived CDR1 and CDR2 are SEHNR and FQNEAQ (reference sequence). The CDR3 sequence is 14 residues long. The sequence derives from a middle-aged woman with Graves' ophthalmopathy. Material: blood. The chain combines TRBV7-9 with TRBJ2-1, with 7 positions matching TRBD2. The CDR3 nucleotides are TGTGCCAGCAGCTTCCAGACTAGCAACAATGAGCAGTTCTTC. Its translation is CASSFQTSNNEQFF.